This T cell receptor (beta chain) was captured in a study of T-cell reconstitution after alpha-beta-depleted transplantation in children. Notes on the study in general: In some patients, recipient T cells and intrathymic progenitors surviving conditioning explained high day-60 diversity. The main origin of T-cell counts and diversity one year after transplant was newly produced T cells. Reported findings indicate that, about two months after transplant, alpha-beta T cells came from several hundred expanded clones, which were derived from non-depleted graft cells.

A TCRbeta library incorporating unique molecular identifiers was prepared. TCRdb reprocessed the PCR reads via MiXCR and lists one record per CDR3 protein. The data contain about 830,000 distinct CDR3 sequences, 15% to 20% of them singletons. As to this clonotype: As yet, its antigen is unknown.

The sequencing used PBMCs, mostly from graft donor cells, collected 360 days after TCRalphabeta/CD19-depleted stem cell transplant. The clonotype comes from a male patient younger than 18 who had a stem cell transplant for acute lymphoblastic leukemia, so the T cells may come from the graft donor.

The CDR3 sequence is CASSLGKVGGGETQYF. The DNA of the CDR3 is TGTGCCAGCAGTTTGGGAAAAGTGGGAGGGGGAGAGACCCAGTACTTC. The chain recombines TRBV12-3 or TRBV12-4 with TRBJ2-5, with a tentative D call TRBD2 (7 bases). This CDR3 has 16 residues. V was cut by 3 bases and J by 4 bases, with 18 bases left in between.